A selection of T cell receptor beta chains follows, all from one sample in a study of blood T cell repertoires in COVID-19. The table came from immunoSEQ multiplex PCR; TCRdb's copy has only in-frame clones and leaves some out. The table has some 45,000 clones, under 85% seen once; the top ten hold roughly a third. The sequenced material came from peripheral blood. The receptors originated from a woman older than 75 with acute or convalescent COVID-19. Each CDR3 is given with its conserved first and last residue. Fields, in order: clone size, CDR3 length, D gene, J gene, V gene, CDR3 DNA, CDR3 protein. A D gene is named only where the DNA matches it firmly. Some rows have no size entry. The others give once, few or many, or a class for an expanded clone.

abundance: NA
len: 15
d_gene: TRBD2
j_gene: TRBJ2-1
v_gene: TRBV9
CDR3nt: TGTGCCAGCAGCGTAGCTGGCGGGAGTAGCAATGAGCAGTTCTTC
CDR3aa: CASSVAGGSSNEQFF

abundance: NA
len: 15
d_gene: NA
j_gene: TRBJ2-1
v_gene: TRBV19
CDR3nt: TGTGCCAGTAGTATAAATGAGGGAGTGTACAATGAGCAGTTCTTC
CDR3aa: CASSINEGVYNEQFF

abundance: NA
len: 15
d_gene: NA
j_gene: TRBJ2-2
v_gene: TRBV7-2
CDR3nt: TGTGCCAGCACCCTCTACGGCGGGGTCACCGGGGAGCTGTTTTTT
CDR3aa: CASTLYGGVTGELFF

abundance: NA
len: 18
d_gene: TRBD2
j_gene: TRBJ2-1
v_gene: TRBV15
CDR3nt: TGTGCCACCACCCCCGGGACTAGCGCTACAATCCCCTACAATGAGCAGTTCTTC
CDR3aa: CATTPGTSATIPYNEQFF

abundance: NA
len: 15
d_gene: TRBD1
j_gene: TRBJ1-3
v_gene: TRBV6-1
CDR3nt: TGTGCCAGCAGTGAATACAGGGGCACTGGAAACACCATATATTTT
CDR3aa: CASSEYRGTGNTIYF

abundance: NA
len: 14
d_gene: NA
j_gene: TRBJ1-2
v_gene: TRBV6-4
CDR3nt: TGTGCCAGCAGAGAACCGGGACAACATTCTGGCTACACCTTC
CDR3aa: CASREPGQHSGYTF

abundance: few
len: 15
d_gene: TRBD2
j_gene: TRBJ2-7
v_gene: TRBV18
CDR3nt: TGTGCCAGCTCCCCGGGACTAGCGGGGACTTACGAGCAGTACTTC
CDR3aa: CASSPGLAGTYEQYF

abundance: NA
len: 16
d_gene: TRBD2
j_gene: TRBJ2-2
v_gene: TRBV5-1
CDR3nt: TGCGCCAGCAGTTGGACTAGCGGGAGTGGGACCGGGGAGCTGTTTTTT
CDR3aa: CASSWTSGSGTGELFF

abundance: NA
len: 17
d_gene: TRBD2
j_gene: TRBJ2-2
v_gene: TRBV4-2
CDR3nt: TGTGCCAGCAGCCAAGGACTAGCGGTAACTAACACCGGGGAGCTGTTTTTT
CDR3aa: CASSQGLAVTNTGELFF

abundance: NA
len: 16
d_gene: NA
j_gene: TRBJ1-5
v_gene: TRBV18
CDR3nt: TGTGCCAGCTCACCTATGGGGGCTGTGAGCAATCAGCCCCAGCATTTT
CDR3aa: CASSPMGAVSNQPQHF

abundance: NA
len: 16
d_gene: TRBD1
j_gene: TRBJ1-6
v_gene: TRBV28
CDR3nt: TGTGCCAGCAGTTTACTCGGGACAGGGCAAGGCTCACCCCTCCACTTT
CDR3aa: CASSLLGTGQGSPLHF

abundance: NA
len: 16
d_gene: NA
j_gene: TRBJ1-3
v_gene: TRBV7-9
CDR3nt: TGTGCCAGCAGCCTAAGACAGGCAGGCTCTGGAAACACCATATATTTT
CDR3aa: CASSLRQAGSGNTIYF

abundance: NA
len: 12
d_gene: NA
j_gene: TRBJ2-1
v_gene: TRBV16
CDR3nt: TGTGCCAGCAGCGTCTCCAGGGATCAGCAGTTCTTC
CDR3aa: CASSVSRDQQFF

abundance: once
len: 13
d_gene: TRBD1
j_gene: TRBJ1-2
v_gene: TRBV6-5
CDR3nt: TGTGCCAGCGAGCGACAGGGGTCCTATGGCTACACCTTC
CDR3aa: CASERQGSYGYTF

abundance: NA
len: 15
d_gene: NA
j_gene: TRBJ2-3
v_gene: TRBV21-1
CDR3nt: TGTGCCAGCATCCTTAGCGGGAGTAGTATTCATACGCAGTATTTT
CDR3aa: CASILSGSSIHTQYF

abundance: NA
len: 16
d_gene: TRBD2
j_gene: TRBJ2-1
v_gene: TRBV28
CDR3nt: TGTGCCAGCAGTTCCGGAGCGGGAGTCTCCTACAATGAGCAGTTCTTC
CDR3aa: CASSSGAGVSYNEQFF

abundance: few
len: 15
d_gene: NA
j_gene: TRBJ2-7
v_gene: TRBV19
CDR3nt: TGTGCCAGTAGCCTGACTTCCAAACCTACCTACGAGCAGTACTTC
CDR3aa: CASSLTSKPTYEQYF

abundance: few
len: 13
d_gene: NA
j_gene: TRBJ1-6
v_gene: TRBV19
CDR3nt: TGTGCCAGTAGTAGAGACAATCATTCACCCCTCCACTTT
CDR3aa: CASSRDNHSPLHF

abundance: NA
len: 15
d_gene: TRBD2
j_gene: TRBJ2-1
v_gene: TRBV3-1/TRBV3-2
CDR3nt: TGTGCCAGCAGCCAGGCCGGGACTAGCGTTAATGAGCAGTTCTTC
CDR3aa: CASSQAGTSVNEQFF

abundance: NA
len: 12
d_gene: NA
j_gene: TRBJ1-5
v_gene: TRBV3-1/TRBV3-2
CDR3nt: TGTGCCAGCAGCCTATTGAATCAGCCCCAGCATTTT
CDR3aa: CASSLLNQPQHF

abundance: NA
len: 13
d_gene: TRBD1
j_gene: TRBJ1-5
v_gene: TRBV30
CDR3nt: TGTGCCTGGAATCGACAGGGAAGCCAGCCCCAGCATTTT
CDR3aa: CAWNRQGSQPQHF

abundance: NA
len: 15
d_gene: NA
j_gene: TRBJ2-7
v_gene: TRBV5-4
CDR3nt: TGTGCCAGCAGCTTGGAGGATCGGGGGGCCGACGAGCAGTACTTC
CDR3aa: CASSLEDRGADEQYF

abundance: NA
len: 13
d_gene: NA
j_gene: TRBJ2-1
v_gene: TRBV3-1/TRBV3-2
CDR3nt: TGTGCCAGCAGCCAAGGGACAGTGGGTGAGCAGTTCTTC
CDR3aa: CASSQGTVGEQFF

abundance: NA
len: 14
d_gene: NA
j_gene: TRBJ2-5
v_gene: TRBV6-1
CDR3nt: TGTGCCAGCAGTGAAGTCCTAGGCCAAGAGACCCAGTACTTC
CDR3aa: CASSEVLGQETQYF

abundance: NA
len: 14
d_gene: TRBD2
j_gene: TRBJ2-7
v_gene: TRBV30
CDR3nt: TGTGCCTGGGATCCGGGACTAGCGACCTACGAGCAGTACTTC
CDR3aa: CAWDPGLATYEQYF

abundance: NA
len: 14
d_gene: NA
j_gene: TRBJ2-5
v_gene: TRBV7-7
CDR3nt: TGTGCCAGCAGCCCATTCGGGTCCCAAGAGACCCAGTACTTC
CDR3aa: CASSPFGSQETQYF

abundance: NA
len: 12
d_gene: TRBD2
j_gene: TRBJ2-1
v_gene: TRBV19
CDR3nt: TGTGCCAGTAGCCTCCAACTAGCGGAGCAGTTCTTC
CDR3aa: CASSLQLAEQFF

abundance: once
len: 12
d_gene: NA
j_gene: TRBJ2-7
v_gene: TRBV14
CDR3nt: TGTGCCAGCAGCTATTCCGCTACCGAGCAGTACTTC
CDR3aa: CASSYSATEQYF

abundance: NA
len: 14
d_gene: TRBD1
j_gene: TRBJ1-1
v_gene: TRBV2
CDR3nt: TGTGCCAGCAGTACGCGCCAGGGGGCGACTGAAGCTTTCTTT
CDR3aa: CASSTRQGATEAFF

abundance: NA
len: 14
d_gene: TRBD1
j_gene: TRBJ2-1
v_gene: TRBV7-2
CDR3nt: TGTGCCAGCAGCGCCCGTACAGGGGTCGGTGAGCAGTTCTTC
CDR3aa: CASSARTGVGEQFF

abundance: NA
len: 15
d_gene: NA
j_gene: TRBJ1-1
v_gene: TRBV19
CDR3nt: TGTGCCAGTAGTATAGAGGGGGGGCGAGGGACTGAAGCTTTCTTT
CDR3aa: CASSIEGGRGTEAFF

abundance: NA
len: 12
d_gene: TRBD1
j_gene: TRBJ2-7
v_gene: TRBV30
CDR3nt: TGTGCCTGGAAAAGGGGGCCCCACGAGCAGTACTTC
CDR3aa: CAWKRGPHEQYF

abundance: NA
len: 13
d_gene: NA
j_gene: TRBJ2-7
v_gene: TRBV28
CDR3nt: TGTGCCAGCAGTTGGGGAGGCCTTGCCGAGCAGTACTTC
CDR3aa: CASSWGGLAEQYF

abundance: few
len: 15
d_gene: NA
j_gene: TRBJ2-2
v_gene: TRBV7-2
CDR3nt: TGTGCCAGCAGCTTAGAGGCGGGGAACACCGGGGAGCTGTTTTTT
CDR3aa: CASSLEAGNTGELFF

abundance: NA
len: 15
d_gene: NA
j_gene: TRBJ2-3
v_gene: TRBV19
CDR3nt: TGTGCCAGTAGCGTACAGGGATCCTCCACAGATACGCAGTATTTT
CDR3aa: CASSVQGSSTDTQYF

abundance: NA
len: 14
d_gene: TRBD2
j_gene: TRBJ2-5
v_gene: TRBV5-1
CDR3nt: TGCGCCAGCAGCTTGGCGGGGAGGGTGGAGACCCAGTACTTC
CDR3aa: CASSLAGRVETQYF

abundance: NA
len: 19
d_gene: NA
j_gene: TRBJ2-5
v_gene: TRBV21-1
CDR3nt: TGTGCCAGCAGCAAAGCGCTGAGACTAGCGGGAGGGCCAGGGGAGACCCAGTACTTC
CDR3aa: CASSKALRLAGGPGETQYF

abundance: NA
len: 16
d_gene: TRBD1
j_gene: TRBJ2-2
v_gene: TRBV5-1
CDR3nt: TGCGCCAGCAGCACGCCTGGACAGGGGAGCACCGGGGAGCTGTTTTTT
CDR3aa: CASSTPGQGSTGELFF

abundance: NA
len: 17
d_gene: TRBD2
j_gene: TRBJ2-1
v_gene: TRBV4-2
CDR3nt: TGTGCCAGCAGCCAAGATGTTAGCGGGAGGGCCAACAATGAGCAGTTCTTC
CDR3aa: CASSQDVSGRANNEQFF

abundance: NA
len: 16
d_gene: TRBD2
j_gene: TRBJ2-2
v_gene: TRBV9
CDR3nt: TGTGCCAGCAGCGTAGGGGGAGGGAGGCCCACCGGGGAGCTGTTTTTT
CDR3aa: CASSVGGGRPTGELFF

abundance: NA
len: 13
d_gene: NA
j_gene: TRBJ1-6
v_gene: TRBV19
CDR3nt: TGTGCCAGTAGTGGCCCGGGGGGATCACCCCTCCACTTT
CDR3aa: CASSGPGGSPLHF

abundance: NA
len: 16
d_gene: TRBD2
j_gene: TRBJ2-3
v_gene: TRBV24-1
CDR3nt: TGTGCCACCAGTGATTACGGGACTAGCGTTCTAGATACGCAGTATTTT
CDR3aa: CATSDYGTSVLDTQYF

abundance: NA
len: 17
d_gene: TRBD1
j_gene: TRBJ1-1
v_gene: TRBV5-3
CDR3nt: TGTGCCAGAAGCCTCGCCCGGGACAGGGGGCGAGGTTTTGAAGCTTTCTTT
CDR3aa: CARSLARDRGRGFEAFF

abundance: NA
len: 15
d_gene: NA
j_gene: TRBJ2-5
v_gene: TRBV9
CDR3nt: TGTGCCAGCAGCGTAGCTCCTGGACAGCAAGAGACCCAGTACTTC
CDR3aa: CASSVAPGQQETQYF

abundance: NA
len: 17
d_gene: TRBD2
j_gene: TRBJ2-3
v_gene: TRBV25-1
CDR3nt: TGTGCCAGCAGTGTCCTAGCGGGAATGGGTCGGACAGATACGCAGTATTTT
CDR3aa: CASSVLAGMGRTDTQYF

abundance: NA
len: 17
d_gene: TRBD2
j_gene: TRBJ2-1
v_gene: TRBV3-1/TRBV3-2
CDR3nt: TGTGCCAGCAGCGAGACCCTTCTTAGCGGGATAGGCAATGAGCAGTTCTTC
CDR3aa: CASSETLLSGIGNEQFF

abundance: few
len: 15
d_gene: NA
j_gene: TRBJ1-3
v_gene: TRBV18
CDR3nt: TGTGCCAGCTCACCACGCGGGGAGGCTGGAAACACCATATATTTT
CDR3aa: CASSPRGEAGNTIYF

abundance: once
len: 15
d_gene: NA
j_gene: TRBJ1-2
v_gene: TRBV11-2
CDR3nt: TGTGCCAGCAGCGCTATCGGGGGGGCGAACTATGGCTACACCTTC
CDR3aa: CASSAIGGANYGYTF

abundance: once
len: 17
d_gene: NA
j_gene: TRBJ2-1
v_gene: TRBV11-2
CDR3nt: TGTGCCAGCAGCTTAGTATCGTGGTACAGCTCCTACAATGAGCAGTTCTTC
CDR3aa: CASSLVSWYSSYNEQFF

abundance: NA
len: 15
d_gene: NA
j_gene: TRBJ1-1
v_gene: TRBV11-2
CDR3nt: TGTGCCAGCAGCCATGCTCGTAACGGACACGCTGAAGCTTTCTTT
CDR3aa: CASSHARNGHAEAFF